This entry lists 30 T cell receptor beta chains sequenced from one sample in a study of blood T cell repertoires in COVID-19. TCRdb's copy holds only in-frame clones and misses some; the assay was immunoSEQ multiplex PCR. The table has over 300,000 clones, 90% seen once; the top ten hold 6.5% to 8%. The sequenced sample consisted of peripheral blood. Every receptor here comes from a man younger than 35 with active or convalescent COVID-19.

The CDR3 is CASSQDMTGADTQYF. The CDR3 DNA sequence: TGCGCCAGCAGCCAAGACATGACGGGGGCAGATACGCAGTATTTT. V is TRBV4-3 and J is TRBJ2-3; perhaps TRBD2 as D (6 bases). Germline V lookup: CDR1 LGHNA, CDR2 YSLEER. V was trimmed by 0 bases and J by 4 bases, leaving 11 bases between them. The CDR3 spans 15 residues.

CDR3 nucleotide sequence: TGTGCCAGCAGCTTAGGACAGAAGAACACCGGGGAGCTGTTTTTT. Its protein product is CASSLGQKNTGELFF. The V gene is TRBV11-3, the J gene TRBJ2-2, with D perhaps TRBD1 (5 bases). The CDR3 totals 15 residues. The V and J ends lost 1 base and 1 base respectively, with 7 bases between them. In germline, CDR1 is SGHNT, CDR2 YENEEA.

CDR3 sequence reads: CASRVGGDSETQYF. For the CDR3, the DNA is TGCGCCAGCAGGGTTGGCGGGGACTCCGAGACCCAGTACTTC. The chain combines TRBV5-1 with TRBJ2-5, with a possible D match to TRBD2 (6 bases). Germline assignment: CDR1 SGHRS and CDR2 YFSETQ. The CDR3 totals 14 residues. Trimming took 5 bases from V and 5 from J, leaving 16 bases between them.

The CDR3 spells CASRTDTATNEKLFF. CDR3 DNA sequence: TGTGCCAGCAGGACAGATACCGCAACTAATGAAAAACTGTTTTTT. The chain has TRBV28 and TRBJ1-4; a weak D match, TRBD1 (5 bases). This CDR3 is 15 amino acids long. The V and J ends lost 6 bases and 0 bases respectively, with 11 bases between them. Per germline, CDR1 MDHEN and CDR2 SYDVKM.

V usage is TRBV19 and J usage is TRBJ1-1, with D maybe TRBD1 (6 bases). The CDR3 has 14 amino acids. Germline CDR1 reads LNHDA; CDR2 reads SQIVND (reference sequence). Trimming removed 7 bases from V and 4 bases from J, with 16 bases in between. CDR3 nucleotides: TGTGCCAGTACTCAGACAGGTCTTGTCACTGAAGCTTTCTTT. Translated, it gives CASTQTGLVTEAFF.

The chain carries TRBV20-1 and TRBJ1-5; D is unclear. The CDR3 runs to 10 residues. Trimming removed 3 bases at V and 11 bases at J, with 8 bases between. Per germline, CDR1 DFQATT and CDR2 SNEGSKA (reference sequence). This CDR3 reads CSASIQTQHF. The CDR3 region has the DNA TGCAGTGCTAGTATCCAAACCCAGCATTTT.

The CDR3 region has the DNA TGTGCCAGTAGTATAGTTCTACGACTCCCTGGTCAGCCCCAGCATTTT. Protein sequence: CASSIVLRLPGQPQHF. The rearrangement uses TRBV19 and TRBJ1-5; D is undetermined. V was shortened by 1 base and J by 6 bases, with 16 bases between the two germline ends. The CDR3 consists of 16 residues. Germline-derived CDR1 and CDR2 are LNHDA and SQIVND (reference sequence).

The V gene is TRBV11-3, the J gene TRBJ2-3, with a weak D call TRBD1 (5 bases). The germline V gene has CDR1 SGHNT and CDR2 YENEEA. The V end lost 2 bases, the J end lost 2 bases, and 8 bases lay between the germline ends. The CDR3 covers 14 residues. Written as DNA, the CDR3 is TGTGCCAGCAGCTTAACAGGATCCACAGATACGCAGTATTTT. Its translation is CASSLTGSTDTQYF.

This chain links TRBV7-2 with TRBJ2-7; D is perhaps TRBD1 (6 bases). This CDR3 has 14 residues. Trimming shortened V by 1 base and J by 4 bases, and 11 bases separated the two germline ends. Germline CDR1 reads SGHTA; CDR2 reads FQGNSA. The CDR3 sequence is CASSLVRDTYEQYF. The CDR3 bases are TGTGCCAGCAGCTTAGTAAGGGACACTTACGAGCAGTACTTC.

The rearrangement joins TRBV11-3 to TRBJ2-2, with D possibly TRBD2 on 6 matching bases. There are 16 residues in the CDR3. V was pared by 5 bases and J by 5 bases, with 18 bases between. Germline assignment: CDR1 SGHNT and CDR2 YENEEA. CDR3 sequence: CASSPRPGLLTGELFF. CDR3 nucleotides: TGTGCCAGCAGCCCACGACCGGGACTCCTAACCGGGGAGCTGTTTTTT.

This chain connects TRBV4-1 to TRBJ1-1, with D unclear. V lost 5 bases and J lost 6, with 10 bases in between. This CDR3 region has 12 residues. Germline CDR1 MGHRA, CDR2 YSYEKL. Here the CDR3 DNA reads TGCGCCAGCAGCTCGGTGAATTCTGAAGCTTTCTTT. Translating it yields CASSSVNSEAFF.

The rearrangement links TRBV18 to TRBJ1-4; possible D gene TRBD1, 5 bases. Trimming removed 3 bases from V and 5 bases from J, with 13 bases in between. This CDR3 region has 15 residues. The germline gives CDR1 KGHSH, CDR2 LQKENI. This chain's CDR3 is CASSPRQKENEKLFF. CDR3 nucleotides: TGTGCCAGCTCACCTAGACAGAAAGAAAATGAAAAACTGTTTTTT.

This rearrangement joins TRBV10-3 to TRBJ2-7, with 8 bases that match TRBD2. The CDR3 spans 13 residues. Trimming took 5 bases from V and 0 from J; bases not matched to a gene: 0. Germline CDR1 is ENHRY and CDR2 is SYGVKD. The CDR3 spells CAISSGGSYEQYF. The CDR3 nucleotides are TGTGCCATCAGTAGCGGGGGCTCCTACGAGCAGTACTTC.

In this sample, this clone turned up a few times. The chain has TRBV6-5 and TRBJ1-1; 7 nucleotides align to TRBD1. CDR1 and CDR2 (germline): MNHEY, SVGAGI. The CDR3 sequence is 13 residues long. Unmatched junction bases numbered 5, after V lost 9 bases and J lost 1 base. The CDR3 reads CASRQGKNTEAFF. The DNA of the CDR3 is TGTGCCAGTAGACAGGGAAAGAACACTGAAGCTTTCTTT.

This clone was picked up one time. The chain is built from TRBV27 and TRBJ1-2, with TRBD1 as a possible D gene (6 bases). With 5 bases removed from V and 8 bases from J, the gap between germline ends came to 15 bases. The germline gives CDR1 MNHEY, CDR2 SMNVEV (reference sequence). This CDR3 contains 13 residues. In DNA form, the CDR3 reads TGTGCCAGCAGTACGAACAGGGTGAAGGGCTACACCTTC. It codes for CASSTNRVKGYTF.

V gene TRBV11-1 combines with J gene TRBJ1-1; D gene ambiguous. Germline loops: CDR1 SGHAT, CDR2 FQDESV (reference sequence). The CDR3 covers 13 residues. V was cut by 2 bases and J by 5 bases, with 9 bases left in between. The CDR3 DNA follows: TGTGCCAGCAGCTTATTACCGAGAACTGAAGCTTTCTTT. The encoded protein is CASSLLPRTEAFF.

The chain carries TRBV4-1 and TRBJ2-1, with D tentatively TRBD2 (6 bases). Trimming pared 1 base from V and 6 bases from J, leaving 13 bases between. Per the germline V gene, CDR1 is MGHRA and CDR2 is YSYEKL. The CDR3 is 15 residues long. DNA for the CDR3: TGCGCCAGCAGCCAAGGACTAGGTTCCCTCAATGAGCAGTTCTTC. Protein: CASSQGLGSLNEQFF.

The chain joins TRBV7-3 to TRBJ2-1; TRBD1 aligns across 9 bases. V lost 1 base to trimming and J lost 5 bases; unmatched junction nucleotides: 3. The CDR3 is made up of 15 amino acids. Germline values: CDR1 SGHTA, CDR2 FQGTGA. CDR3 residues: CASSLNGQGNNEQFF. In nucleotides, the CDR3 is TGTGCCAGCAGCTTAAATGGACAGGGGAACAATGAGCAGTTCTTC.

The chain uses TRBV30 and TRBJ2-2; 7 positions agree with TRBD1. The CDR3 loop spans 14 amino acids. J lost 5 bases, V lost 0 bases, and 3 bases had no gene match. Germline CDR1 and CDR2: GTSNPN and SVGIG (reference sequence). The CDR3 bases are TGTGCCTGGAGTGTAGGGACAGAGACCGGGGAGCTGTTTTTT. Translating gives CAWSVGTETGELFF. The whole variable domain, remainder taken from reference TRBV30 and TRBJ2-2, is SQTIHQWPATLVQPVGSPLSLECTVEGTSNPNLYWYRQAAGRGLQLLFYSVGIGQISSEVPQNLSASRPQDRQFILSSKKLLLSDSGFYLCAWSVGTETGELFFGEGSRLTVL.

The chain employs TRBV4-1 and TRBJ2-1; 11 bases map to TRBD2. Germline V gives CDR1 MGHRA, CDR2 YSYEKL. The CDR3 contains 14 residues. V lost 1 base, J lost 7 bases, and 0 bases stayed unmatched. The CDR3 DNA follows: TGCGCCAGCAGCCAAGGACTAGCGGGGAATGAGCAGTTCTTC. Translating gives CASSQGLAGNEQFF.

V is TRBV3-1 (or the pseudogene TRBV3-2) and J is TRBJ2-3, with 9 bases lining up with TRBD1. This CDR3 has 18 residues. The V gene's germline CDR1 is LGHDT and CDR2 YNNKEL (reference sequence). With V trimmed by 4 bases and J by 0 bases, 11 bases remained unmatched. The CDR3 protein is CASSPKPGQGWSTDTQYF. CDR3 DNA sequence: TGTGCCAGCAGCCCAAAGCCGGGACAGGGATGGAGCACAGATACGCAGTATTTT.

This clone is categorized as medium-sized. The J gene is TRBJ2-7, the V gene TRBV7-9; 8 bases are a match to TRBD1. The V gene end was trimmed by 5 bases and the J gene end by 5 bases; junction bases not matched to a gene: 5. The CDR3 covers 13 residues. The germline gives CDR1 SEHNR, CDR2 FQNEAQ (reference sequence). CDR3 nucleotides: TGTGCCAGCAGCGGACAGGGCTTGGACGAGCAGTACTTC. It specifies CASSGQGLDEQYF.

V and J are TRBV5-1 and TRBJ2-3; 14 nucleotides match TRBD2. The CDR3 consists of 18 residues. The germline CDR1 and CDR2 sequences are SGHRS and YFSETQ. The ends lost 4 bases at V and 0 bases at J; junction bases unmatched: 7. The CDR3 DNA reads TGCGCCAGCAGCCTCGGACTAGCGGGGGGCCCTAGCACAGATACGCAGTATTTT. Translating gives CASSLGLAGGPSTDTQYF. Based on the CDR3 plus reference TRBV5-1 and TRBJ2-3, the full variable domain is KAGVTQTPRYLIKTRGQQVTLSCSPISGHRSVSWYQQTPGQGLQFLFEYFSETQRNKGNFPGRFSGRQFSNSRSEMNVSTLELGDSALYLCASSLGLAGGPSTDTQYFGPGTRLTVL.

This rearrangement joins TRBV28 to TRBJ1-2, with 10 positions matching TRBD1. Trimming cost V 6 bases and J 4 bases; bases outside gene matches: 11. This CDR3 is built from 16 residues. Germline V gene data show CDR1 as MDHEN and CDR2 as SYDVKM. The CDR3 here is CASRSAGTGETYGYTF. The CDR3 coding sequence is TGTGCCAGCAGATCCGCCGGGACAGGGGAGACCTATGGCTACACCTTC.

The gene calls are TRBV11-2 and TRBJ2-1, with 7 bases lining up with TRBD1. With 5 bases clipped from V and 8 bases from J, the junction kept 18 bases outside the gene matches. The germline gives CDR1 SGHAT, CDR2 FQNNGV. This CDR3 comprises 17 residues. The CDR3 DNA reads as TGTGCCAGCAGCGGGCCTCCGAGGGGGCTCTGGGTGGATGAGCAGTTCTTC. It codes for CASSGPPRGLWVDEQFF.

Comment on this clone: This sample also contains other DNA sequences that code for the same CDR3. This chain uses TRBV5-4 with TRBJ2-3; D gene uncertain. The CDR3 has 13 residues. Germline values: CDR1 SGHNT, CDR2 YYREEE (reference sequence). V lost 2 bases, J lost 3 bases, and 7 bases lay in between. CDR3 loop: CASSLAGTDTQYF. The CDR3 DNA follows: TGTGCCAGCAGCTTAGCAGGTACAGATACGCAGTATTTT. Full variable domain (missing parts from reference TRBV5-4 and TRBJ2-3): ETGVTQSPTHLIKTRGQQVTLRCSSQSGHNTVSWYQQALGQGPQFIFQYYREEENGRGNFPPRFSGLQFPNYSSELNVNALELDDSALYLCASSLAGTDTQYFGPGTRLTVL.

The CDR3 spells CASSLTLQEITEAFF. In DNA form, the CDR3 reads TGTGCCAGCAGCTTAACCTTACAGGAGATCACTGAAGCTTTCTTT. The chain is built from TRBV11-2 and TRBJ1-1; a weak D match, TRBD1 (5 bases). From germline, CDR1 is SGHAT and CDR2 FQNNGV. The CDR3 covers 15 residues. With 2 bases removed from V and 4 bases from J, the gap between germline ends came to 14 bases.

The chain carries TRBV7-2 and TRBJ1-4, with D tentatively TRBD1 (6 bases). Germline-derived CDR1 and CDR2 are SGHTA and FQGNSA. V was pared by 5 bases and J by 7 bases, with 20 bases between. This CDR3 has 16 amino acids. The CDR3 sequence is CASSLHRVISGEKLFF. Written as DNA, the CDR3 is TGTGCCAGCAGCCTCCACAGGGTAATCTCGGGTGAAAAACTGTTTTTT.

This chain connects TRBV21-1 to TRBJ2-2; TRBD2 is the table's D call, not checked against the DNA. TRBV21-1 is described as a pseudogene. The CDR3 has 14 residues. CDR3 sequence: CASKRGVNTGELFF. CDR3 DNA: TGTGCCAGCAAAAGAGGCGTGAACACCGGGGAGCTGTTTTTT.

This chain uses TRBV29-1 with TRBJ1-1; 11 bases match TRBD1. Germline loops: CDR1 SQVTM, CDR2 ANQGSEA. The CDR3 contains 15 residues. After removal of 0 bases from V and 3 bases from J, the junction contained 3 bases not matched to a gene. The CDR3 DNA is TGCAGCGTTGAAGACCTGGGACAGGGGGACACTGAAGCTTTCTTT. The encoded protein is CSVEDLGQGDTEAFF.